This TCR beta chain comes out of a study of T cell responses to AZD1222 COVID-19 vaccine. Germline V lookup: CDR1 SNHLY, CDR2 FYNNEI. This CDR3 is 14 amino acids long. Trimming stripped 3 bases from V and 1 base from J, with 7 bases between. Profiled with immunoSEQ multiplex PCR; TCRdb holds only in-frame clones, not every one. The table includes approximately 100,000 clones, 80% to 90% detected once. The sample here was peripheral blood, taken on day 0 of AZD1222 vaccination. V is TRBV2 and J is TRBJ1-5, with D perhaps matching TRBD1 (5 bases). The TCR comes from an adult in good health. The DNA for the CDR3 is TGTGCCAGCAGTGAGGGGGGGAGCAATCAGCCCCAGCATTTT. It codes for CASSEGGSNQPQHF.